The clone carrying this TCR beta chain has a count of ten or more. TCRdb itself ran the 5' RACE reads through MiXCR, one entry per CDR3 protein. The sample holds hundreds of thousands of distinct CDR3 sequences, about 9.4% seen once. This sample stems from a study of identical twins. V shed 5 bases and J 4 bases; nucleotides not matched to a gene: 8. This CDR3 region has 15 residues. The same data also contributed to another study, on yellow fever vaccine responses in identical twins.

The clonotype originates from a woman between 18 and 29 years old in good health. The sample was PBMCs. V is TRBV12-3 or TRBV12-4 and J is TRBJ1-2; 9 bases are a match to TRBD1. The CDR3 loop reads CASSMGQGEFYGYTF. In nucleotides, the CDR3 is TGTGCCAGCAGTATGGGACAGGGAGAGTTCTATGGCTACACCTTC.